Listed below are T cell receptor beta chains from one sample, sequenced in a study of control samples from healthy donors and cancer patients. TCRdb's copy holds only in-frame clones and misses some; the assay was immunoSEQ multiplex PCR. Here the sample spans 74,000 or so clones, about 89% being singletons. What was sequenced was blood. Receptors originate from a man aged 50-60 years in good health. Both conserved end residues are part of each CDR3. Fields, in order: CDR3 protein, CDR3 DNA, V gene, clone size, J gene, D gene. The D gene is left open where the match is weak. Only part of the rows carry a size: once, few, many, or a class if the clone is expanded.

CASSHLDSYGYTF	TGTGCCAGCAGTCACCTCGACAGCTATGGCTACACCTTC	TRBV6-6	NA	TRBJ1-2	NA
CASSMGGSLFF	TGTGCCAGTAGTATGGGGGGGTCCCTCTTCTTT	TRBV19	few	TRBJ1-1	NA
CASSQEGSGSYEQYF	TGTGCCAGCAGCCAAGAGGGTAGCGGGAGCTACGAGCAGTACTTC	TRBV4-2	NA	TRBJ2-7	TRBD2
CASSYPSGGPQHF	TGTGCCAGCAGTTACCCCTCGGGCGGGCCCCAGCATTTT	TRBV6-9	NA	TRBJ1-5	NA
CASSLRVQGASGNQPQHF	TGTGCCAGCAGCTTAAGGGTACAGGGGGCGTCCGGCAATCAGCCCCAGCATTTT	TRBV7-2	NA	TRBJ1-5	TRBD1
CASSTGTGNTIYF	TGTGCCAGTAGTACTGGTACTGGAAACACCATATATTTT	TRBV19	NA	TRBJ1-3	NA
CASSEGNQPQHF	TGCGCCAGCAGTGAGGGGAATCAGCCCCAGCATTTT	TRBV10-2	medium-sized	TRBJ1-5	NA
CASSSSAAGEYNEQYF	TGTGCCAGCAGCTCCAGTGCAGCGGGGGAATACAACGAGCAGTACTTC	TRBV5-5	NA	TRBJ2-7	TRBD2
CATRVGVVGPQHF	TGTGCCACCAGAGTAGGGGTCGTCGGGCCCCAGCATTTT	TRBV6-5	NA	TRBJ1-5	NA
CASRTGGQVPSPLHF	TGTGCCAGTAGGACGGGTGGGCAGGTCCCTTCACCCCTCCACTTT	TRBV19	NA	TRBJ1-6	NA
CASSYLAGGPGEQYF	TGCGCCAGCAGCTACCTCGCGGGGGGGCCGGGGGAGCAGTACTTC	TRBV5-1	NA	TRBJ2-7	TRBD2
CASSLVDGEQFF	TGTGCCAGCAGCTTGGTGGACGGTGAGCAGTTCTTC	TRBV5-6	NA	TRBJ2-1	NA
CASSLVGWDAEAFF	TGTGCCAGCAGCTTAGTAGGGTGGGACGCTGAAGCTTTCTTT	TRBV13	NA	TRBJ1-1	NA
CASSQEPSGGSNQPQHF	TGTGCCAGCAGCCAAGAGCCGTCAGGGGGCAGCAATCAGCCCCAGCATTTT	TRBV4-2	NA	TRBJ1-5	TRBD1
CASSEGTGARLLSNQPQHF	TGTGCCAGCAGCGAGGGGACAGGGGCGCGACTTCTAAGCAATCAGCCCCAGCATTTT	TRBV27	NA	TRBJ1-5	TRBD1
CAWSRADTDTQYF	TGTGCCTGGAGTAGGGCGGACACAGATACGCAGTATTTT	TRBV30	NA	TRBJ2-3	NA
CASSDPSRDSDSYGYTF	TGTGCCAGCAGCGATCCCTCCCGGGACAGCGATTCATATGGCTACACCTTC	TRBV3-1/TRBV3-2	NA	TRBJ1-2	TRBD1
CSVHRVNTEAFF	TGCAGCGTCCACAGGGTGAACACTGAAGCTTTCTTT	TRBV29-1	NA	TRBJ1-1	NA
CASSQQGANQPQHF	TGTGCCAGCAGTCAACAGGGGGCTAATCAGCCCCAGCATTTT	TRBV6-5	once	TRBJ1-5	TRBD1
CSASVQGAIGNQPQHF	TGCAGTGCTAGTGTTCAGGGGGCGATTGGCAATCAGCCCCAGCATTTT	TRBV20-1	NA	TRBJ1-5	TRBD1
CASSLDTDTQYF	TGTGCCAGCTCACTGGACACAGATACGCAGTATTTT	TRBV18	NA	TRBJ2-3	NA
CASSLEDEQFF	TGTGCCAGCAGCTTGGAGGATGAGCAGTTCTTC	TRBV5-6	NA	TRBJ2-1	NA
CASSETGITQYF	TGTGCCAGCAGTGAGACAGGTATCACGCAGTATTTT	TRBV6-1	once	TRBJ2-3	NA
CASSVDLGRSHYGYTF	TGTGCCAGCAGCGTAGATCTCGGCAGGAGTCACTATGGCTACACCTTC	TRBV9	NA	TRBJ1-2	NA
CASSLRPANYGYTF	TGTGCCAGCAGTTTAAGGCCAGCTAACTATGGCTACACCTTC	TRBV6-6	NA	TRBJ1-2	NA
CASSQDWSSGASGDTQYF	TGTGCCAGCAGCCAAGATTGGTCTAGCGGGGCTTCCGGCGATACGCAGTATTTT	TRBV3-1/TRBV3-2	few	TRBJ2-3	TRBD2
CASSYPRDKNTGELFF	TGTGCCAGCAGTTACCCTCGGGACAAGAACACCGGGGAGCTGTTTTTT	TRBV6-6	NA	TRBJ2-2	NA
CASSQRGTEAFF	TGTGCCAGCAGCCAGAGGGGCACTGAAGCTTTCTTT	TRBV3-1/TRBV3-2	few	TRBJ1-1	NA